This section outlines one T cell receptor (beta chain) sequence together with its context. V lost 6 bases and J lost 1, with 10 bases in between. The CDR3 spans 13 residues. Germline CDR1 MGHRA, CDR2 YSYEKL. Profiled with immunoSEQ multiplex PCR; TCRdb holds only in-frame clones, not every one. The sample has roughly 30,000 clones, approximately 81% seen once. This record belongs to a study of blood T cell repertoires in COVID-19. Study information: The United States, Italy and Spain provided the acute and convalescent COVID-19 samples. Sample material is recorded as cDNA or gDNA derived from T cells, B-cell-depleted T cells, or PBMCs.

Specimen: peripheral blood. The clonotype was recovered from a man of 80 years or more with active COVID-19. The rearrangement links TRBV4-1 to TRBJ2-7; D call uncertain. CDR3 loop: CASSRSNSYEQYF. Written as DNA, the CDR3 is TGCGCCAGCAGTCGGAGCAATTCCTACGAGCAGTACTTC.